A selection of T cell receptor beta chains follows, all from one sample in a study of cytomegalovirus exposure and HLA in healthy donors. This table comes from immunoSEQ multiplex PCR, and its TCRdb copy is limited to in-frame clones, with some not included. The sample holds some 130,000 clones; about 61% are singletons and the top ten take 2% to 2.5%. The sample was PBMCs. The receptor source for this set is a woman aged 40-49 years in good health and CMV-seronegative. Each CDR3 is given with its conserved first and last residue.

len: 14; v_gene: TRBV7-9; j_gene: TRBJ1-2; CDR3aa: CASSSQGYLYGYTF
len: 15; v_gene: TRBV11-3; j_gene: TRBJ1-4; CDR3aa: CASSYRTTSREKLFF
len: 15; v_gene: TRBV6-1; j_gene: TRBJ2-7; CDR3aa: CASTGGRWGSYEQYF
len: 13; v_gene: TRBV30; j_gene: TRBJ1-1; CDR3aa: CAWDRGHLLEAFF
len: 13; v_gene: TRBV7-6; j_gene: .; CDR3aa: CASSSSNRYEQYF
len: 16; v_gene: TRBV27; j_gene: TRBJ1-5; CDR3aa: CASSRTGERSNQPQHF
len: 15; v_gene: TRBV7-2; j_gene: TRBJ2-5; CDR3aa: CASSFPTGRRETQYF
len: 16; v_gene: TRBV7-2; j_gene: TRBJ2-7; CDR3aa: CASSLVTGQGAKEQYF
len: 15; v_gene: TRBV5-1; j_gene: TRBJ2-1; CDR3aa: CASRTGTSFGNEQFF
len: 17; v_gene: TRBV28; j_gene: TRBJ1-1; CDR3aa: CASSSRVGQAIFFEAFF
len: 18; v_gene: TRBV2; j_gene: TRBJ1-5; CDR3aa: CASSEERGTGGFNQPQHF
len: 14; v_gene: TRBV5-1; j_gene: TRBJ1-1; CDR3aa: CASSLERGRAEAFF
len: 15; v_gene: TRBV5-1; j_gene: TRBJ1-2; CDR3aa: CASSLAATEGRGYTF
len: 14; v_gene: TRBV6-6; j_gene: TRBJ2-3; CDR3aa: CASSRGQVTDTQYF
len: 13; v_gene: TRBV13; j_gene: TRBJ2-2; CDR3aa: CASSPEGGRELFF
len: 16; v_gene: TRBV10-3; j_gene: TRBJ1-1; CDR3aa: CAISLSPGGLSPEAFF
len: 16; v_gene: TRBV14; j_gene: TRBJ1-1; CDR3aa: CASSQQTGKARTEAFF
len: 15; v_gene: TRBV5-4; j_gene: TRBJ2-7; CDR3aa: CASARDASIPYEQYF
len: 15; v_gene: TRBV9; j_gene: TRBJ1-3; CDR3aa: CASSAVGGSGNTIYF
len: 14; v_gene: TRBV5-4; j_gene: TRBJ2-5; CDR3aa: CASSLWAGVKTQYF
len: 15; v_gene: TRBV6-1; j_gene: TRBJ2-7; CDR3aa: CASSEAQLVGAEQYF
len: 14; v_gene: TRBV18; j_gene: TRBJ1-5; CDR3aa: CASSPPYSNQPQHF
len: 15; v_gene: TRBV10-2; j_gene: TRBJ1-5; CDR3aa: CASSEKPRGGQPQHF
len: 15; v_gene: TRBV7-2; j_gene: TRBJ1-5; CDR3aa: CASSSTGGLNQPQHF
len: 15; v_gene: TRBV19; j_gene: TRBJ1-5; CDR3aa: CASIAGFSSNQPQHF